The subject of this entry is one T cell receptor beta chain. Measured with immunoSEQ multiplex PCR; TCRdb has only the in-frame clones, and not every one. The sample holds 140,000 to 150,000 clones, nearly 85% seen once. Germline V CDR1 and CDR2: KGHDR, SFDVKD. Trimming removed 3 bases at V and 4 bases at J, with 14 bases between. The CDR3 runs 15 residues. The data stem from a study of blood T cell repertoires in COVID-19. The TCR comes from a human donor in a cohort sampled during active COVID-19. The source material was peripheral blood. The chain joins TRBV24-1 to TRBJ1-2; D possibly corresponds to TRBD1 (5 bases). The CDR3 region is CATSDPDKGSYGYTF. The CDR3 nucleotides are TGTGCCACCAGTGATCCGGACAAGGGGTCCTATGGCTACACCTTC.